The rows below give T cell receptor beta chains drawn from one sample of a study of post-analysis software for immune sequencing data. Using its own MiXCR run on the PCR reads, TCRdb lists one record per CDR3 protein. Of 250,000 to 300,000 distinct CDR3 sequences in the sample, just over 35% are singletons; the top ten hold around 4.8%. Sequences were obtained from blood. These receptors were taken from a girl aged 10-17 years with multiple sclerosis. Each CDR3 is given without its conserved first and last residue. The size of a clone is reported for some rows only, either as once, few or many, or as a class for expanded clones.

ASSQDLVYGNAGGYT | TRBJ1-2 | many | TRBV14
SASTSGAYNEQF | TRBJ2-1 | - | TRBV20-1
SASAKGTVGQPQH | TRBJ1-5 | many | TRBV20-1
ASRSGNEQF | TRBJ2-1 | many | TRBV7-9
SVLPLLVGSYLETQY | TRBJ2-5 | few | TRBV29-1
ASGFEGGAEAF | TRBJ1-1 | once | TRBV12-5
ASSPRPQGLTDTQY | TRBJ2-3 | - | TRBV7-2
ASSHLRDQPSEQY | TRBJ2-7 | few | TRBV3-1
AISESPSHYSYEQY | - | - | TRBV10-3
ASSDVAGAQETQY | - | - | TRBV10-1
AISGKRSGANVLT | TRBJ2-6 | many | TRBV24-1
ASSVMTGNTGELF | TRBJ2-2 | few | TRBV9
ASSTGTSEKLF | TRBJ1-4 | - | TRBV5-6
ASSHLGGGPEEVETQY | TRBJ2-5 | few | TRBV4-2
ASSPGELAVYEQY | TRBJ2-7 | few | TRBV12-3/TRBV12-4
ASSEDRGNTEAF | TRBJ1-1 | - | TRBV12-3/TRBV12-4
ASSPGPGRGETQY | TRBJ2-5 | - | TRBV7-2
ASRKLGGADTQY | TRBJ2-3 | many | TRBV11-2
ASSTLGLHNEQF | TRBJ2-1 | many | TRBV6-2/TRBV6-3
ASSVFPGKTEAF | TRBJ1-1 | - | TRBV28
SAISGGLYNEQF | TRBJ2-1 | many | TRBV20-1
ASSPESYPIY | TRBJ1-3 | few | TRBV7-9
ASNGGGEQF | TRBJ2-1 | many | TRBV2
ASSQDGTGVWHGYT | TRBJ1-2 | many | TRBV3-1
SARAGAGATDTQY | TRBJ2-3 | many | TRBV20-1
ASSLSGRAGTQY | TRBJ2-3 | once | TRBV7-2
ATSRGTSGFDEQF | TRBJ2-1 | - | TRBV15
AISATDISGANVLT | TRBJ2-6 | many | TRBV10-3
ASTSTGWADTQY | TRBJ2-3 | - | TRBV11-1
ASSREGQTYEQY | TRBJ2-7 | - | TRBV5-1
SAGKGREETQY | TRBJ2-5 | - | TRBV20-1
ASSPGGLASNEQF | TRBJ2-1 | many | TRBV9
ASSPTLLATYNEQF | TRBJ2-1 | many | TRBV25-1
ASSQRRGTDTQY | TRBJ2-3 | many | TRBV3-1
ASSSGRFRYGYT | TRBJ1-2 | - | TRBV5-5
ASKFGRPPTRDTQY | TRBJ2-3 | many | TRBV12-3/TRBV12-4
SVQQTYGYT | TRBJ1-2 | - | TRBV29-1
ASSLGGYNEQY | TRBJ2-5 | - | TRBV5-1